The source of this TCR beta chain is a study of OX40 agonist ivuxolimab in advanced cancers. The J segment lost 4 bases and the V segment lost 7 bases, leaving 4 bases of the junction unmatched. Germline V lookup: CDR1 SGHTA, CDR2 FQGNSA. This CDR3 has 13 residues. Sequenced by immunoSEQ multiplex PCR; TCRdb stores in-frame clones only, minus some. The data show approximately 70,000 clones, with over 75% seen just once and roughly 6.1% held by the top ten. The chain couples TRBV7-2 to TRBJ2-7; 10 positions match TRBD2. The material sequenced was CD4+ or CD8+ T cells sorted from blood, taken in a trial of the OX40 agonist ivuxolimab. This receptor was identified in an adult with an advanced solid tumor such as melanoma, head and neck, liver or kidney cancer. DNA of the CDR3: TGTGCCAGCAAGCGGACTAGCGGTTACGAGCAGTACTTC. Translated, it gives CASKRTSGYEQYF.